This entry is about one TCR beta chain. Its antigen is undetermined. The data derive from a study of T cell repertoires in cytomegalovirus infection. The wider study: Peptides in the study included HLA-C-restricted and HLA-B-restricted CMV epitopes. Indications came from public TCR beta signatures; they pointed to CMV infection and to a matching HLA type.

TCRdb itself ran the reads through MiXCR, one entry per CDR3 protein. In the table there are approximately 730,000 distinct CDR3 sequences, about 29% of which are singletons. The CDR3 is 17 residues long. CDR1 is SNHLY and CDR2 is FYNNEI in the germline V gene. V shed 4 bases and J 2 bases; nucleotides not matched to a gene: 5. This specimen was cultured CD8+ T cells from PBMCs, taken from culture after CMV antigen stimulation. The J gene is TRBJ2-1, the V gene TRBV2; 13 bases map to TRBD2. This TCR was recovered from a human donor in good health (CMV status not recorded). Some clones in this sample may be carry-over from other donors' samples. The CDR3 reads CASSGLAGGPAYNEQFF. CDR3 bases: TGTGCCAGCAGTGGACTAGCGGGGGGACCTGCCTACAATGAGCAGTTCTTC.